This entry describes one TCR beta chain. Only in-frame clones appear in the TCRdb table, and some are missing; sequencing was by immunoSEQ multiplex PCR. Among about 260,000 clones listed, over 75% were seen once. Patients at the Seattle site were enrolled during active infection and followed longitudinally. This specimen comes from a study of blood T cell repertoires in COVID-19. Background on the study: The samples span acute and convalescent COVID-19 from the United States, Italy and Spain.

Looked up from germline, CDR1 is KGHSH and CDR2 is LQKENI. The CDR3 contains 14 residues. V was cut by 2 bases and J by 4 bases, with 9 bases left in between. This sequence originates from a woman between 70 and 85 years old with COVID-19, enrolled during active disease. Sequenced: peripheral blood. The V and J genes are TRBV18 and TRBJ1-5; D is perhaps TRBD1 (5 bases). CDR3 region: CASSPGAANQPQHF. DNA for the CDR3: TGTGCCAGCTCACCAGGGGCAGCAAATCAGCCCCAGCATTTT. Based on the CDR3 plus reference TRBV18 and TRBJ1-5, the full variable domain is NAGVMQNPRHLVRRRGQEARLRCSPMKGHSHVYWYRQLPEEGLKFMVYLQKENIIDESGMPKERFSAEFPKEGPSILRIQQVVRGDSAAYFCASSPGAANQPQHFGDGTRLSIL.